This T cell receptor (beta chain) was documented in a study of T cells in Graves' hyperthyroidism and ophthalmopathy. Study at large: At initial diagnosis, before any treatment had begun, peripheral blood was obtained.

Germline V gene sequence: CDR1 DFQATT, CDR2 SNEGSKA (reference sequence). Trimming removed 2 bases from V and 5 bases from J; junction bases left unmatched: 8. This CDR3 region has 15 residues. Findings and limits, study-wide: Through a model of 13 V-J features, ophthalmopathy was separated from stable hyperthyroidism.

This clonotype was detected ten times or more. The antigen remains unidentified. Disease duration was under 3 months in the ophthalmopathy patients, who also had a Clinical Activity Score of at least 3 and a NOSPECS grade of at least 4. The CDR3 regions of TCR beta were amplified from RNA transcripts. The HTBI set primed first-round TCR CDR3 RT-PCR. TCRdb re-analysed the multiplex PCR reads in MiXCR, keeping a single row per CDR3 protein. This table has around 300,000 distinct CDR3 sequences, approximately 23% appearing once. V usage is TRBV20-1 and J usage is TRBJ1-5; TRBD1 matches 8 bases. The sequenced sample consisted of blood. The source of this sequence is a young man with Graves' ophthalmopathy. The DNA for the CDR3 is TGCAGTGCTAGAAAGACAGGGGTGTTCGATCAGCCCCAGCATTTT. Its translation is CSARKTGVFDQPQHF.